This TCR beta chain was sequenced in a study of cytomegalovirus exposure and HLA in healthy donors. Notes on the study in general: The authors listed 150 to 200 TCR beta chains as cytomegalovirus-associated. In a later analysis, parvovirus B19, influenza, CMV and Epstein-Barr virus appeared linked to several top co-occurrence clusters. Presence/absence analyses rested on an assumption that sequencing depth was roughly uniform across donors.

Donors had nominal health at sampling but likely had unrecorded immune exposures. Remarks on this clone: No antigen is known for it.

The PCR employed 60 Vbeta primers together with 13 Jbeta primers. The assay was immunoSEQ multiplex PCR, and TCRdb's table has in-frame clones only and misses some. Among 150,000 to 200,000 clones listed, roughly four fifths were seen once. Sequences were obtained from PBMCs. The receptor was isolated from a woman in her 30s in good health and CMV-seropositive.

CDR3 loop: CASSSGVNTEAFF. The CDR3 coding sequence is TGTGCCAGCAGCTCAGGGGTGAACACTGAAGCTTTCTTT. This sequence joins TRBV9 and TRBJ1-1; tentatively, D is TRBD1 (6 bases). Deletions cut 4 bases from V and 0 bases from J, with 7 bases between. Germline V gene lookup returns CDR1 SGDLS and CDR2 YYNGEE. This CDR3 has 13 residues.